This T cell receptor beta chain came from a study of blood T cell repertoires in COVID-19. Overall study context: Both acute and convalescent COVID-19 samples were obtained from the United States, Italy and Spain.

The Seattle patients joined while their infection was active and were tracked longitudinally afterward. Under the authors' procedure: For nucleated cells, counts were estimated from reference gene primer amplification. TCRdb's copy holds only in-frame clones and misses some; the assay was immunoSEQ multiplex PCR. The V and J calls and clone size were taken over from that table, and D and trimming were inferred from the DNA. The sample records approximately 200,000 clones, roughly 92% being singletons. CDR3 length: 16 amino acids. Germline V lookup: CDR1 LNHNV, CDR2 YYDKDF (reference sequence). Germline trimming cut 0 bases from V and 3 bases from J; bases unmatched to any gene: 6.

Sequencing used peripheral blood. This TCR was sampled from a man aged 25 to 40 with COVID-19, enrolled during active disease. The gene calls are TRBV15 and TRBJ1-1; 8 positions agree with TRBD1. The CDR3: CATSRDTPTGDTEAFF. The CDR3 DNA reads TGTGCCACCAGCAGAGATACGCCGACAGGGGACACTGAAGCTTTCTTT.